Listed below are T cell receptor beta chains from one sample, sequenced in a study of shared clonotypes between healthy human individuals. Some clones are missing from TCRdb's copy, which holds only in-frame ones; the method was immunoSEQ multiplex PCR. The sample lists 2 million to 2.5 million clones, 93% seen once, with 0.36% in the top ten. The sequenced sample consisted of naive CD4+ T cells from PBMCs. The source is a man aged 18 to 30 in good health. Some clones in this sample may be carry-over from other donors' samples. Each CDR3 is given with its conserved first and last residue. Fields, in order: D gene, V gene, clone size, J gene, CDR3 protein, CDR3 DNA. The D gene is left open where the match is weak. Clone size is shown for a subset of rows, as once, few, many or a class of expanded clone.

D gene: -; V gene: TRBV19; clone size: -; J gene: TRBJ1-5; CDR3 protein: CASGQSNQPQHF; CDR3 DNA: TGTGCCAGCGGACAGAGCAATCAGCCCCAGCATTTT
D gene: TRBD2; V gene: TRBV30; clone size: -; J gene: TRBJ2-7; CDR3 protein: CAWSRLASSYEQYF; CDR3 DNA: TGTGCCTGGAGTAGACTAGCGAGCTCCTACGAGCAGTACTTC
D gene: TRBD1; V gene: TRBV28; clone size: -; J gene: TRBJ1-5; CDR3 protein: CASSPTTGDNQPQHF; CDR3 DNA: TGTGCCAGCAGTCCGACGACAGGGGACAATCAGCCCCAGCATTTT
D gene: TRBD1; V gene: TRBV10-3; clone size: -; J gene: TRBJ1-5; CDR3 protein: CAIGQTGGRVQPQHF; CDR3 DNA: TGTGCCATCGGACAGACAGGGGGTAGGGTTCAGCCCCAGCATTTT
D gene: TRBD2; V gene: TRBV11-3; clone size: -; J gene: TRBJ2-1; CDR3 protein: CASSLQREPYNEQFF; CDR3 DNA: TGTGCCAGCAGCTTGCAGCGGGAACCCTACAATGAGCAGTTCTTC
D gene: TRBD1; V gene: TRBV25-1; clone size: -; J gene: TRBJ2-2; CDR3 protein: CASRRDSNTGELFF; CDR3 DNA: TGTGCCAGCAGGAGGGACAGTAACACCGGGGAGCTGTTTTTT
D gene: TRBD1; V gene: TRBV6-5; clone size: -; J gene: TRBJ2-5; CDR3 protein: CASRTGALETQYF; CDR3 DNA: TGTGCCAGCAGGACAGGGGCGTTGGAGACCCAGTACTTC
D gene: -; V gene: TRBV5-8; clone size: -; J gene: TRBJ1-5; CDR3 protein: CASSLRSNQPQHF; CDR3 DNA: TGTGCCAGCAGCCTCCGGAGCAATCAGCCCCAGCATTTT
D gene: -; V gene: TRBV2; clone size: -; J gene: TRBJ2-7; CDR3 protein: CASRVHLSGYEQYF; CDR3 DNA: TGTGCCAGCAGGGTACACCTCTCCGGCTACGAGCAGTACTTC
D gene: -; V gene: TRBV30; clone size: -; J gene: TRBJ2-1; CDR3 protein: CAWSDPSGAEQFF; CDR3 DNA: TGTGCCTGGAGTGACCCCTCGGGTGCTGAGCAGTTCTTC
D gene: -; V gene: TRBV2; clone size: -; J gene: TRBJ2-7; CDR3 protein: CASRENGASYEQYF; CDR3 DNA: TGTGCCAGCCGGGAGAACGGGGCGTCCTACGAGCAGTACTTC
D gene: TRBD2; V gene: TRBV7-6; clone size: -; J gene: TRBJ2-1; CDR3 protein: CASSPGLAGGTYNEQFF; CDR3 DNA: TGTGCCAGCAGCCCCGGACTAGCGGGAGGAACTTACAATGAGCAGTTCTTC
D gene: -; V gene: TRBV10-3; clone size: -; J gene: TRBJ1-2; CDR3 protein: CATSGGTYGYTF; CDR3 DNA: TGTGCCACCAGTGGCGGAACCTATGGCTACACCTTC
D gene: -; V gene: TRBV6-1; clone size: -; J gene: TRBJ2-7; CDR3 protein: CASSTRGPYEQYF; CDR3 DNA: TGTGCCAGCAGCACCAGGGGCCCCTACGAGCAGTACTTC
D gene: -; V gene: TRBV28; clone size: -; J gene: TRBJ1-5; CDR3 protein: CASQGLSNQPQHF; CDR3 DNA: TGTGCCAGCCAGGGTTTGAGCAATCAGCCCCAGCATTTT
D gene: -; V gene: TRBV15; clone size: -; J gene: TRBJ1-5; CDR3 protein: CATSLVKGQQPQHF; CDR3 DNA: TGTGCCACCAGTCTTGTCAAGGGCCAACAGCCCCAGCATTTT
D gene: -; V gene: TRBV7-8; clone size: -; J gene: TRBJ2-5; CDR3 protein: CASSFTGTEETQYF; CDR3 DNA: TGTGCCAGCAGCTTCACCGGGACGGAAGAGACCCAGTACTTC
D gene: -; V gene: TRBV27; clone size: -; J gene: TRBJ1-6; CDR3 protein: CASSLGRRRPLHF; CDR3 DNA: TGTGCCAGCAGTTTAGGGCGACGAAGGCCCCTCCACTTT
D gene: -; V gene: TRBV28; clone size: -; J gene: TRBJ1-2; CDR3 protein: CASSSQGIYGYTF; CDR3 DNA: TGTGCCAGCAGTTCGCAGGGGATCTATGGCTACACCTTC
D gene: -; V gene: TRBV11-2; clone size: -; J gene: TRBJ1-3; CDR3 protein: CASSLGVGNSGNTIYF; CDR3 DNA: TGTGCCAGCAGCTTGGGGGTCGGGAACTCTGGAAACACCATATATTTT
D gene: TRBD1; V gene: TRBV5-1; clone size: -; J gene: TRBJ2-2; CDR3 protein: CASSWGQGGSGELFF; CDR3 DNA: TGCGCCAGCAGCTGGGGACAGGGTGGTTCCGGGGAGCTGTTTTTT
D gene: -; V gene: TRBV7-6; clone size: once; J gene: TRBJ2-5; CDR3 protein: CASTKNPGVGETQYF; CDR3 DNA: TGTGCCAGCACCAAAAACCCGGGAGTCGGAGAGACCCAGTACTTC
D gene: TRBD2; V gene: TRBV19; clone size: -; J gene: TRBJ2-1; CDR3 protein: CASSKWAGGGSYNEQFF; CDR3 DNA: TGTGCCAGTAGTAAATGGGCCGGCGGGGGCTCCTACAATGAGCAGTTCTTC
D gene: -; V gene: TRBV10-2; clone size: -; J gene: TRBJ1-2; CDR3 protein: CASSETWGYGYTF; CDR3 DNA: TGCGCCAGCAGTGAAACTTGGGGGTATGGCTACACCTTC
D gene: -; V gene: TRBV27; clone size: -; J gene: TRBJ2-2; CDR3 protein: CASSSTGTTGGTGELFF; CDR3 DNA: TGTGCCAGCAGTTCTACCGGGACCACCGGTGGAACCGGGGAGCTGTTTTTT
D gene: TRBD2; V gene: TRBV7-2; clone size: -; J gene: TRBJ2-3; CDR3 protein: CASSLGGLAEPDTQYF; CDR3 DNA: TGTGCCAGCAGCCTGGGGGGACTAGCGGAGCCAGATACGCAGTATTTT
D gene: -; V gene: TRBV7-2; clone size: -; J gene: TRBJ2-7; CDR3 protein: CASSLELTGFFNEQYF; CDR3 DNA: TGTGCCAGCAGCTTAGAGCTCACGGGATTTTTCAACGAGCAGTACTTC